This T cell receptor (beta chain) stems from a study of shared clonotypes between healthy human individuals. Between the trimmed V and J ends, which lost 5 bases and 0 bases, there was a span of 10 bases. CDR3 size: 14 residues. Per germline, CDR1 SGHTA and CDR2 FQGTGA. With regard to this clone: The antigen remains undetermined.

Around 86 million PBMCs went into genomic DNA for unsorted samples. Study-level results: Read depth was anticipated to influence clonotype sharing among donors.

The test was conducted at deep level. The method was immunoSEQ multiplex PCR; TCRdb's version includes in-frame clones alone and lacks a portion of them. This repertoire shows about half a million clones, over 60% found once; its top ten account for around 13%. This clonotype originated in a woman aged 40 to 50 in good health. Some clones in this sample may be carry-over from other donors' samples. The sequencing input was PBMCs. This sequence joins TRBV7-3 and TRBJ1-2; D gene unclear. CDR3 protein: CASSPFASNYGYTF. DNA of the CDR3: TGTGCCAGCAGCCCCTTCGCCTCTAACTATGGCTACACCTTC. Full variable domain (rest looked up from reference TRBV7-3 and TRBJ1-2): GAGVSQTPSNKVTEKGKYVELRCDPISGHTALYWYRQSLGQGPEFLIYFQGTGAADDSGLPNDRFFAVRPEGSVSTLKIQRTERGDSAVYLCASSPFASNYGYTFGSGTRLTVV.